The clone carrying this TCR beta chain has at least ten counts. V lost 4 bases and J lost 4; bases outside the gene matches: 13. This CDR3 is 16 amino acids long. Germline loops: CDR1 SGHRS, CDR2 YFSETQ. The TCR beta libraries were generated through quantitative 5'-RACE incorporating molecular barcodes. MiXCR, run by TCRdb on the 5' RACE reads, gives a single entry per CDR3 protein. The data contain about 100,000 distinct CDR3 sequences, 8.8% of them seen just once; the ten biggest clones take up roughly 4.6%. These data come from a study of CD8 T cells in ankylosing spondylitis. Specimen: blood, either unsorted or a sorted T cell fraction (not recorded which). The TCR sequence derives from a male donor with ankylosing spondylitis or in good health (not recorded which). The J gene is TRBJ1-2, the V gene TRBV5-1; 7 bases are a match to TRBD1. CDR3 sequence reads: CASSPGTAGSGYGYTF. The DNA of the CDR3 is TGCGCCAGCAGCCCAGGGACAGCCGGTTCCGGCTATGGCTACACCTTC. Supplemented by reference TRBV5-1 and TRBJ1-2, the full variable domain reads KAGVTQTPRYLIKTRGQQVTLSCSPISGHRSVSWYQQTPGQGLQFLFEYFSETQRNKGNFPGRFSGRQFSNSRSEMNVSTLELGDSALYLCASSPGTAGSGYGYTFGSGTRLTVV.